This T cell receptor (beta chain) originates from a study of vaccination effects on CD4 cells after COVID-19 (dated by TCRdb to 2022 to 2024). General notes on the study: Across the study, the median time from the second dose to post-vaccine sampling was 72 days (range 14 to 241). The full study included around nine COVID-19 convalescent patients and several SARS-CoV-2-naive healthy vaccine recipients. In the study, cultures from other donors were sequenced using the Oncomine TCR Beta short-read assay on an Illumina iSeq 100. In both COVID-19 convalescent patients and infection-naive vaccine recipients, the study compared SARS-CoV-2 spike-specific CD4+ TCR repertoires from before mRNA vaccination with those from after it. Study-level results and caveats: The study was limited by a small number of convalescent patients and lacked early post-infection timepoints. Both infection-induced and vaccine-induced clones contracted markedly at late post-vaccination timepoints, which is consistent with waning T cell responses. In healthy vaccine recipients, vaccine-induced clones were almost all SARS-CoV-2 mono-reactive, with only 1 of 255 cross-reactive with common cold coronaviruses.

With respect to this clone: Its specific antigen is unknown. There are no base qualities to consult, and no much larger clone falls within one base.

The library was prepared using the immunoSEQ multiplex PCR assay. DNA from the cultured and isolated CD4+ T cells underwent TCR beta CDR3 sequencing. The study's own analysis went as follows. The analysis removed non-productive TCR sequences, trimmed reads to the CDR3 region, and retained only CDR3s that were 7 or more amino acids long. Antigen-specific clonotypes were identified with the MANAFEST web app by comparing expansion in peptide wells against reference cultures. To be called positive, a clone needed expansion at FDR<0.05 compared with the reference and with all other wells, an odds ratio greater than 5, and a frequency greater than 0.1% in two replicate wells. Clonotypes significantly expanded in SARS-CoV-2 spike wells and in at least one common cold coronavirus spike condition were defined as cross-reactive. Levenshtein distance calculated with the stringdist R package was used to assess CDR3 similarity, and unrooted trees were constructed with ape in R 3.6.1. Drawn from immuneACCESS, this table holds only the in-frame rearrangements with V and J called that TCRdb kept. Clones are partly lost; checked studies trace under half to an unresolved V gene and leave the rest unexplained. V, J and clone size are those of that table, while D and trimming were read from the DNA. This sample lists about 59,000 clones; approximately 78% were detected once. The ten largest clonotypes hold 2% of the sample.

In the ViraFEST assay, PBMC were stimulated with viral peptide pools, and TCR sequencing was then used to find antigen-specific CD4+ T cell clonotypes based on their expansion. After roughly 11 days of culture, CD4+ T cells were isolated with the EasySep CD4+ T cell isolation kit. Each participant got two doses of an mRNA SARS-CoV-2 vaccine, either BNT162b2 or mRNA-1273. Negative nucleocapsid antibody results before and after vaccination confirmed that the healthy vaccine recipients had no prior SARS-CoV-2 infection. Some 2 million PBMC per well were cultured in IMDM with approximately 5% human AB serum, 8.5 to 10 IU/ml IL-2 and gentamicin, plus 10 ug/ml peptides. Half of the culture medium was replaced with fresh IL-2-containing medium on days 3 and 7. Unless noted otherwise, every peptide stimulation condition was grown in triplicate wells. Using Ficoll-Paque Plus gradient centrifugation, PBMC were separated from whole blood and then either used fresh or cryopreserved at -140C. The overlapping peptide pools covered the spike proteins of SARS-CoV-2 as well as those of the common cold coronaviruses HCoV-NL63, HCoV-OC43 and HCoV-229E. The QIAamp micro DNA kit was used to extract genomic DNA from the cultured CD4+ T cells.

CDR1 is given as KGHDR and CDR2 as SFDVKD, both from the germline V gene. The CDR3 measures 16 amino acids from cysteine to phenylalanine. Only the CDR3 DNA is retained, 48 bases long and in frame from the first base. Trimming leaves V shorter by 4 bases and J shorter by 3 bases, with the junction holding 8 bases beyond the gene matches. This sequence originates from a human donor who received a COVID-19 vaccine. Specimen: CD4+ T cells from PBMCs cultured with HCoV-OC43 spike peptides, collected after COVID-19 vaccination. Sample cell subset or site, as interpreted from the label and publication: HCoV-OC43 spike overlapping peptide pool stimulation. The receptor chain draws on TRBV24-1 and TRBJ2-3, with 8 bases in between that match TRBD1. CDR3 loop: CATSEILGQGTDTQYF. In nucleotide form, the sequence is TGTGCCACCAGTGAGATACTAGGACAGGGTACAGATACGCAGTATTTT.